This passage covers 11 T cell receptor beta chains from one sample sequenced in a study of T cell clusters in autoimmune cytopenias (dated by TCRdb to the late 2010s). For each sample, TRB amplification used about 250 ng of peripheral blood genomic DNA, equal to around 34,000 genome equivalents. The sample was run on an Illumina MiSeq. To amplify TRB rearrangements, a touch-down multiplex PCR protocol was run with the TRB-A and TRB-B primer pools combined in a single tube. TCRdb reprocessed the reads; each CDR3 protein sequence makes one entry, and DNA is unavailable. This specimen's table enumerates around 3,200 distinct CDR3 sequences. The leading ten clones occupy roughly 3.5% of the sample. The sequencing sample was made of peripheral blood. Every receptor here comes from a human donor with an autoimmune cytopenia or autoimmune hepatitis (not recorded which).

This clonotype is identified as medium-sized from frequency. The chain has TRBV7-2 and TRBJ2-5; TCRdb's D call of TRBD1 is untestable without DNA. Germline V gene sequence: CDR1 SGHTA, CDR2 FQGNSA. The CDR3 has 15 amino acids. CDR3 region: CASSLAGQGQETQYF.

This clonotype counts as medium-sized by frequency. The chain carries TRBV7-3 and TRBJ2-1; absent DNA, TCRdb's TRBD2 call cannot be checked. CDR3 length equals 17 residues. The V gene's germline CDR1 is SGHTA and CDR2 FQGTGA. This CDR3 reads CASSLMGGLAGYNEQFF.

Its frequency marks this clonotype as medium-sized. The chain combines TRBV20-1 with TRBJ2-3; TCRdb reports TRBD1, a call that lacks DNA to check it against. CDR3 length equals 14 residues. Germline loops: CDR1 DFQATT, CDR2 SNEGSKA (reference sequence). This CDR3 is CSPAGQGSTDTQYF.

Its frequency marks this clonotype as medium-sized. The chain uses TRBV7-2 and TRBJ2-6. Looked up from germline, CDR1 is SGHTA and CDR2 is FQGNSA. The CDR3 consists of 15 residues. The CDR3 is CASSSWESGANVLTF.

According to its frequency, this clonotype is medium-sized (0.01 to 0.1%). V usage is TRBV27 and J usage is TRBJ2-5; the TRBD1 assignment by TCRdb is unverifiable without DNA. CDR3 length equals 14 residues. The germline CDR1 and CDR2 sequences are MNHEY and SMNVEV (reference sequence). CDR3 residues: CATRSRGIQETQYF.

According to its frequency, this clonotype is medium-sized. This rearrangement joins TRBV11-2 to TRBJ2-5; TCRdb designates TRBD1, a call that cannot be tested without DNA. The CDR3 totals 15 residues. Per germline, CDR1 SGHAT and CDR2 FQNNGV. The CDR3 is CASSLEARVEETQYF.

This clonotype ranks as medium-sized in terms of frequency. The chain joins TRBV6-5 to TRBJ1-3; TCRdb indicates TRBD1, and absent DNA this call remains unverified. The CDR3 covers 17 residues. The germline gives CDR1 MNHEY, CDR2 SVGAGI. CDR3 loop: CASSYSRPGVSGNTIYF.

This clonotype is called medium-sized based on its frequency. The chain couples TRBV5-1 to TRBJ2-7; the D call from TCRdb, TRBD1, cannot be confirmed without DNA. The CDR3 runs 15 residues. Per germline, CDR1 SGHRS and CDR2 YFSETQ. The CDR3 spells CASSPSGQVSYEQYF.

This clonotype is classed as medium-sized by frequency. The chain employs TRBV24-1 and TRBJ2-5; TCRdb designates TRBD1, a call that cannot be tested without DNA. The CDR3 is 15 residues long. The germline CDR1 and CDR2 sequences are KGHDR and SFDVKD. The chain's CDR3 is CATSDTRTDQETQYF.

This clonotype is classed as medium-sized by frequency. The CDR3 loop is CASSFRTTRTSGGSSYNEQFF. The rearrangement uses TRBV11-2 and TRBJ2-1; lacking DNA, the TRBD2 call made by TCRdb goes unchecked. This CDR3 has 21 residues. Germline assignment: CDR1 SGHAT and CDR2 FQNNGV.

By frequency, this clonotype registers medium-sized. V is TRBV11-2 and J is TRBJ2-5; checking the TCRdb D call of TRBD2 is not possible without DNA. This CDR3 is 14 amino acids long. From germline, CDR1 is SGHAT and CDR2 FQNNGV. CDR3 sequence reads: CASSPRTREETQYF.